This T cell receptor beta chain was sequenced in a study of shared clonotypes between healthy human individuals. Overall study context: Every donor yielded three CD4 naive, three CD4 memory, two CD8 naive and one CD8 memory plate. Study results and caveats: Shared across a few donors were around 5% of the naive CD4 clonotypes.

The repertoire was sequenced with immunoSEQ multiplex PCR; TCRdb's copy has only in-frame clones and lacks some. The sample lists roughly 640,000 clones, approximately 79% occurring once. Details on this clone: What it recognizes is unknown.

None of the donors, who were healthy HIV-negative adults, had recently had acute infections or vaccinations. The split of CD4+ cells yielded CD45RA+ naive and CD45RA-negative memory subsets. V lost 0 bases and J lost 2, with 18 bases in between. CDR1 and CDR2 (germline): SGHDT, YYEEEE. There are 17 residues in the CDR3. V usage is TRBV5-6 and J usage is TRBJ2-7; no firm D call. The sample taken for sequencing was memory CD4+ T cells sorted from blood. Indicated subset: CD45RA-negative fraction. This receptor was identified in a young woman in good health. The CDR3 DNA reads as TGTGCCAGCAGCTTGGGTCGATCGAGTTGGCAAGCCTACGAGCAGTACTTC. It specifies CASSLGRSSWQAYEQYF.